A selection of T cell receptor beta chains follows, all from one sample in a study of blood T cell repertoires in COVID-19. The data were produced by immunoSEQ multiplex PCR, yet TCRdb's version contains in-frame clones alone and is incomplete. The sample lists fewer than 350,000 clones, roughly 88% occurring once. Source material: PBMCs or T cells enriched from blood (not recorded which). These receptors all stem from a woman aged 25-40 years who had recovered from COVID-19. Both conserved end residues are part of each CDR3. Fields, in order: D gene, J gene, V gene, clone size, CDR3 DNA, CDR3 protein. D genes are given only for firm matches. The size field is filled for only some rows; it gives once, few, many or a size class.

.	TRBJ1-2	TRBV4-3	.	TGCGCCAGCAGCCAAGTTTTCCAAGCAGTCCAGGGAGGAGGTGAGGGCTACACCTTC	CASSQVFQAVQGGGEGYTF
.	TRBJ1-2	TRBV6-5	once	TGTGCCAGCAGTTACTCCGACGACAGGTTTTATGGCTACACCTTC	CASSYSDDRFYGYTF
.	TRBJ2-2	TRBV5-1	.	TGCGCCAGCAGCTTGGCGGCGGAGGGCACCGGGGAGCTGTTTTTT	CASSLAAEGTGELFF
.	TRBJ2-3	TRBV4-3	.	TGCGCCAGCAGCGATACTAGCACAGATACGCAGTATTTT	CASSDTSTDTQYF
TRBD1	TRBJ1-2	TRBV27	.	TGTGCCAGCAGTTCCTTGGACAGGGGGCGGGACTATGGCTACACCTTC	CASSSLDRGRDYGYTF
.	TRBJ1-1	TRBV19	.	TGTGCCAGTAGTATACCCCCCCACAGGGACACTGAAGCTTTCTTT	CASSIPPHRDTEAFF
.	TRBJ2-4	TRBV6-5	.	TGTGCCAGCAGCTCGGTCTACAAAAACATTCAGTACTTC	CASSSVYKNIQYF
.	TRBJ2-7	TRBV27	.	TGTGCCAGCAGTATGAGGGAAACCTACGAGCAGTACTTC	CASSMRETYEQYF
.	TRBJ2-1	TRBV7-2	.	TGTGCCAGCAGCTTGAGCCCTTTCTCCTACAATGAGCAGTTCTTC	CASSLSPFSYNEQFF
.	TRBJ1-2	TRBV12-3/TRBV12-4	.	TGTGCCAGCAGCCGACAGAAAGATGGCTACACCTTC	CASSRQKDGYTF
.	TRBJ2-2	TRBV27	.	TGTGCCAGCACCTACACCGGGGAGCTGTTTTTT	CASTYTGELFF
TRBD1	TRBJ2-7	TRBV30	.	TGTGCCTGGCAACAGGGGGCCCTTTACGAGCAGTACTTC	CAWQQGALYEQYF
.	TRBJ1-2	TRBV7-2	few	TGTGCCAGCAGCTTACACGGGCAGGGAGGGTATGGCTACACCTTC	CASSLHGQGGYGYTF
.	TRBJ1-2	TRBV9	.	TGTGCCAGCAGCAACTGGGGCGACAGCCCCAAAGGAATTGGCTACACCTTC	CASSNWGDSPKGIGYTF
TRBD1	TRBJ1-2	TRBV7-6	.	TGTGCCAGCAGCTTAGAGTTTGGGACAGGGACCGGCTACACCTTC	CASSLEFGTGTGYTF
.	TRBJ2-1	TRBV7-2	.	TGTGCCAGCAGCTCGGACCAAACAGGGTTTCGCAATGAGCAGTTCTTC	CASSSDQTGFRNEQFF
TRBD1	TRBJ1-5	TRBV2	.	TGTGCCAGCTCAGGGCAGGGGGTTCAGCCCCAGCATTTT	CASSGQGVQPQHF
.	TRBJ1-2	TRBV11-2	.	TGTGCCAGCAGCTTAGACAGGGTTGGTGGCTACACCTTC	CASSLDRVGGYTF
TRBD2	TRBJ2-5	TRBV20-1	.	TGCAGTGCTAGTCTAGCGGGGGGGCCTAGGACCCAGTACTTC	CSASLAGGPRTQYF
TRBD2	TRBJ2-2	TRBV29-1	once	TGCAGCGTTGAAGTTTGGGCTAGCGGGGGGACCGGGGAGCTGTTTTTT	CSVEVWASGGTGELFF
TRBD1	TRBJ1-2	TRBV28	.	TGTGCCAGCAGTTTGAGTGGCGAGGGACAGGCCTATGGCTACACCTTC	CASSLSGEGQAYGYTF
.	TRBJ1-3	TRBV27	.	TGTGCCAGCAGTCTACTACAGGGTAACACCATATATTTT	CASSLLQGNTIYF
.	TRBJ1-1	TRBV7-8	.	TGTGCCAGCAGCCGTAGCGTTTACTCGAACACTGAAGCTTTCTTT	CASSRSVYSNTEAFF
TRBD1	TRBJ1-2	TRBV2	.	TGTGCCAGCAGCAGGACAGGGAGGGTCTATGGCTACACCTTC	CASSRTGRVYGYTF
TRBD2	TRBJ2-3	TRBV5-1	.	TGCGCCAGCAGCAACCCAGGACTAGCGGGAGGGGTAGATACGCAGTATTTT	CASSNPGLAGGVDTQYF
.	TRBJ1-6	TRBV25-1	.	TGTGCCAGCACGCGAGACAGCCATAATTCACCCCTCCACTTT	CASTRDSHNSPLHF
.	TRBJ2-7	TRBV28	.	TGTGCCAGCAGTTTTATCACAGGTTTACAGTACTTC	CASSFITGLQYF
.	TRBJ1-1	TRBV7-3	.	TGTGCCAGCAGTACGACTGGGAACACTGAAGCTTTCTTT	CASSTTGNTEAFF
.	TRBJ2-1	TRBV28	.	TGTGCCAGCAGTTTGCTTGGGGAGCAGGACAATGAGCAGTTCTTC	CASSLLGEQDNEQFF
TRBD2	TRBJ2-3	TRBV30	.	TGTGCCCGGACCGGGACTAGCGGGGGGACCCCGACAGATACGCAGTATTTT	CARTGTSGGTPTDTQYF
.	TRBJ2-3	TRBV27	.	TGTGCCAGCAGTTCCCGACGGAGTAGTAATACGCAGTATTTT	CASSSRRSSNTQYF
.	TRBJ1-1	TRBV28	.	TGTGCCAGCACTCCCGGACAGCCTACGAACACTGAAGCTTTCTTT	CASTPGQPTNTEAFF
TRBD1	TRBJ1-5	TRBV19	.	TGTGCCAGTAGTATACTCCGGGACAGGGGGAATCAGCCCCAGCATTTT	CASSILRDRGNQPQHF
TRBD1	TRBJ2-5	TRBV5-1	.	TGCGCCAGCAGTAACAGGGGATGGGAGACCCAGTACTTC	CASSNRGWETQYF
.	TRBJ2-4	TRBV27	.	TGTGCCAGCAGTCTAGTCAGGGACAAAAACATTCAGTACTTC	CASSLVRDKNIQYF
.	TRBJ2-3	TRBV11-3	.	TGTGCCAGCAGCTTAAGACTAGTTAGCACAGATACGCAGTATTTT	CASSLRLVSTDTQYF
TRBD1	TRBJ1-2	TRBV5-1	.	TGCGCCAGCAGCTTAAACAGGGGAGATGGCTACACCTTC	CASSLNRGDGYTF
.	TRBJ1-1	TRBV11-3	.	TGTGCCAGCAGCTTTGGAGGTCTCGGGTCGGCGAACACTGAAGCTTTCTTT	CASSFGGLGSANTEAFF
.	TRBJ1-5	TRBV4-2	.	TGTGCCAGCAGCCAACTTTTGCAGAGGGGCAGGGGAATGAACAATCAGCCCCAGCATTTT	CASSQLLQRGRGMNNQPQHF
.	TRBJ1-1	TRBV3-1/TRBV3-2	.	TGTGCCAGCAGCCCTAGAAACAGGGTGTCTGAAGCTTTCTTT	CASSPRNRVSEAFF
TRBD2	TRBJ2-1	TRBV5-1	once	TGCGCCAGCAGCCGGAGCGGGACCTACAATGAGCAGTTCTTC	CASSRSGTYNEQFF
.	TRBJ1-5	TRBV6-5	few	TGTGCCAGCAGGGCTCAAGGGGCCTCCAATCAGCCCCAGCATTTT	CASRAQGASNQPQHF
TRBD1	TRBJ2-6	TRBV5-1	.	TGCGCCAGCAGCCTGGGACAGGGGGTGTCTGGGGCCAACGTCCTGACTTTC	CASSLGQGVSGANVLTF
TRBD2	TRBJ2-1	TRBV27	.	TGTGCCAGCACCCTAGGACTAGCGGGCCGCCGGGGGGGGCAGTTCTTC	CASTLGLAGRRGGQFF
.	TRBJ1-4	TRBV27	.	TGTGCCAGCAGACAGGGAACTAATGAAAAACTGTTTTTT	CASRQGTNEKLFF
.	TRBJ1-1	TRBV7-3	few	TGTGCCAGCAGCTTAACCCCCGGCCATCGGGGGGAAGCTTTCTTT	CASSLTPGHRGEAFF
TRBD1	TRBJ1-2	TRBV6-5	.	TGTGCCACCCTGGACAGGCCCTATGGCTACACCTTC	CATLDRPYGYTF
TRBD1	TRBJ1-2	TRBV5-1	once	TGCGCCAGCAGCCTAGAGGGGGCCCGACGTGGCTACACCTTC	CASSLEGARRGYTF
.	TRBJ1-2	TRBV4-2	once	TGTGCCAGCAGCCAAGGGGAGGACGGACGTCTAAAGACCTTC	CASSQGEDGRLKTF
.	TRBJ1-3	TRBV5-8	.	TGTGCCAGCAGCTTGGGTCGGGTCCAGGACTCCTCTGGAAACACCATATATTTT	CASSLGRVQDSSGNTIYF
TRBD1	TRBJ2-3	TRBV4-3	.	TGCGCCAGCAGCCCTTCCGGGACAGTCACAGATACGCAGTATTTT	CASSPSGTVTDTQYF
TRBD1	TRBJ1-5	TRBV10-3	.	TGTGCCATCAACCTCGGACAGGCGAGTGGGGCTCGACAGCCCCAGCATTTT	CAINLGQASGARQPQHF
.	TRBJ2-1	TRBV9	.	TGTGCCAGCAGCCTCGATTCAATAGGGACTGTGTTCAATGAGCAGTTCTTC	CASSLDSIGTVFNEQFF
.	TRBJ2-3	TRBV19	.	TGTGCCAGTAGAAACACCTCTAGCACAGATACGCAGTATTTT	CASRNTSSTDTQYF
.	TRBJ1-1	TRBV19	few	TGTGCCAGTATGGTCGGGGGGGGCTACACTGAAGCTTTCTTT	CASMVGGGYTEAFF